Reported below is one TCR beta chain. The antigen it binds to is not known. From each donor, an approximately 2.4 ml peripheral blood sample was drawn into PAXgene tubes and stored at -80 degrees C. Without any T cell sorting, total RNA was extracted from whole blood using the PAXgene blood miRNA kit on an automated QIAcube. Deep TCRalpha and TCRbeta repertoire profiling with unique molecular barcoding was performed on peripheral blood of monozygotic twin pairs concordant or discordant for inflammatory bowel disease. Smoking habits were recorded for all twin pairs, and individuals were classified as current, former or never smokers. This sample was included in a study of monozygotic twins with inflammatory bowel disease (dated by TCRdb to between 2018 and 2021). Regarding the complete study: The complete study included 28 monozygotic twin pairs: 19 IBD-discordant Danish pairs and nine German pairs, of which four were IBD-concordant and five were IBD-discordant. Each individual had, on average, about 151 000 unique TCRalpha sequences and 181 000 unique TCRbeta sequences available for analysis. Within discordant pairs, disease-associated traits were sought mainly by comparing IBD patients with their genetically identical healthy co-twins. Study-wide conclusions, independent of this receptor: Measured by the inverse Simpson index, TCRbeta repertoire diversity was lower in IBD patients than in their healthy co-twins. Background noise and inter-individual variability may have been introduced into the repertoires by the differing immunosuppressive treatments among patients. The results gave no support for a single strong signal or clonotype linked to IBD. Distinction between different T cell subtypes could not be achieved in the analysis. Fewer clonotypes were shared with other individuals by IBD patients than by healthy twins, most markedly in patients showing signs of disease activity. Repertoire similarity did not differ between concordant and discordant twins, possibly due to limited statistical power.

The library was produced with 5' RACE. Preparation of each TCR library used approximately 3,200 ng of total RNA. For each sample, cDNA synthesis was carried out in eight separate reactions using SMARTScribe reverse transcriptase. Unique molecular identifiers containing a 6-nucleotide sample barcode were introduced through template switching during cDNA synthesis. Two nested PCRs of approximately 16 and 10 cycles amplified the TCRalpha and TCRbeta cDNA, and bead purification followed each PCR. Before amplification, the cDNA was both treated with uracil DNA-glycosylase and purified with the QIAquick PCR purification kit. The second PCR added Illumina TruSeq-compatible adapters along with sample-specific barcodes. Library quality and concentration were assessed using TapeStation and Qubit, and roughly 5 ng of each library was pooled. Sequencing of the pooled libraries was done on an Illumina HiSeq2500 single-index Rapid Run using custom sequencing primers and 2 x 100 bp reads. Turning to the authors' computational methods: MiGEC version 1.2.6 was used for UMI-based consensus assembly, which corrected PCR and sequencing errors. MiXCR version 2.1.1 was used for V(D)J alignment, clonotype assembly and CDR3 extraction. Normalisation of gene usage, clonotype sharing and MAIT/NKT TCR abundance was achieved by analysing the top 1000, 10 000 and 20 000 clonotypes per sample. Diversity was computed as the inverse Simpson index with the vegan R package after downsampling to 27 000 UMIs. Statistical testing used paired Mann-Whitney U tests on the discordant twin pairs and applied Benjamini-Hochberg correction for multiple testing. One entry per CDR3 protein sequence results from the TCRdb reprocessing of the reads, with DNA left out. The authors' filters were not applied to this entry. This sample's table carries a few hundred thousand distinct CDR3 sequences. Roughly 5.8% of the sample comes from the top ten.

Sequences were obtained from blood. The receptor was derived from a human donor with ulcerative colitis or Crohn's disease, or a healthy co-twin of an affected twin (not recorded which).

The CDR3 sequence is CASSLRLRQGGSTEAFF. This chain joins TRBV5-1 to TRBJ1-1; as DNA is missing, the TRBD1 call by TCRdb cannot be tested. There are 17 amino acids in the CDR3, from cysteine to phenylalanine inclusive. A DNA sequence was not provided. CDR1 and CDR2, looked up from the germline V gene, are SGHRS and YFSETQ.